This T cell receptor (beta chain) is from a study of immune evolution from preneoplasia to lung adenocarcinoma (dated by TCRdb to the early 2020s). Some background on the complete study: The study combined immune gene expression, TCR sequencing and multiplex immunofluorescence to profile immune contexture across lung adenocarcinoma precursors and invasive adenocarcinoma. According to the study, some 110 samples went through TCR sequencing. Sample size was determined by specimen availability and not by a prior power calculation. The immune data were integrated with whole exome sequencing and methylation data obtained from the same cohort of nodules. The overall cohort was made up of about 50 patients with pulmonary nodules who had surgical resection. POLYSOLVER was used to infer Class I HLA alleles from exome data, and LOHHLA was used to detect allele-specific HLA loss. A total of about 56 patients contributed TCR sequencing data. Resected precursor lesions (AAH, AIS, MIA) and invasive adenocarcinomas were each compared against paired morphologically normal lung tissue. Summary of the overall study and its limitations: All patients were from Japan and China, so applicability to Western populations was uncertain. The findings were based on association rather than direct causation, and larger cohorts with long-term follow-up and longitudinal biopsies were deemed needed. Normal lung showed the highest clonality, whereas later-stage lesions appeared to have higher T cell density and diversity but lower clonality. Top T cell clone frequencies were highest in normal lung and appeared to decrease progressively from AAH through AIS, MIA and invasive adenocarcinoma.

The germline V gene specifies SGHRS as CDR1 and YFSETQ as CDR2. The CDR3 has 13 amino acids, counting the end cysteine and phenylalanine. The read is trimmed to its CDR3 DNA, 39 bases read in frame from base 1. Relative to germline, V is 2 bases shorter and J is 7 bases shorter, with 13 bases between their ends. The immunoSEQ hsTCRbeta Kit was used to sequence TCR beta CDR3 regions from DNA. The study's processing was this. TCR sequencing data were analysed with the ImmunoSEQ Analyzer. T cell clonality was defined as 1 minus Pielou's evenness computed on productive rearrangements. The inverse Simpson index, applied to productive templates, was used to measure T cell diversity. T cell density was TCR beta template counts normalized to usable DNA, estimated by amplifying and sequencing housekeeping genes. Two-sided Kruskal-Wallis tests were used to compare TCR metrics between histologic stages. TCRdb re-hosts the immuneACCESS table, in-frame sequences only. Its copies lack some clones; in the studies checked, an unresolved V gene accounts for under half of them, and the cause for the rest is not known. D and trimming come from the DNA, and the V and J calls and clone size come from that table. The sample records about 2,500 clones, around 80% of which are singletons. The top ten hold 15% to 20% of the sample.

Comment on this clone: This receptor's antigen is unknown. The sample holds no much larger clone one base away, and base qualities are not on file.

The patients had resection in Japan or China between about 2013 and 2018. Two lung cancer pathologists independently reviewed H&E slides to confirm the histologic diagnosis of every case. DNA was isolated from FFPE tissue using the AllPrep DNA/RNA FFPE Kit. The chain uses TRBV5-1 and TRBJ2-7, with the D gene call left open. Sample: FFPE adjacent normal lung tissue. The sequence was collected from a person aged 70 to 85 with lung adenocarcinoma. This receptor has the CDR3 CASSLSVSSEQYF. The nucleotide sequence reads TGCGCCAGCAGCTTATCAGTTTCGTCAGAGCAGTACTTC.